Listed below are T cell receptor beta chains from one sample, sequenced in a study of Ad26.COV2.S vaccination and SARS-CoV-2 variants. The assay was immunoSEQ multiplex PCR, and TCRdb's table has in-frame clones only and misses some. This table holds roughly 410,000 clones, 83% found once. The source was peripheral blood, collected in a trial of Ad26.COV2.S vaccine versus placebo. The receptors stem from a person aged 18-60 years who received the Ad26.COV2.S COVID-19 vaccine or a placebo. Both conserved end residues are part of each CDR3. A D gene is named only where the DNA matches it firmly.

d_gene: NA
v_gene: TRBV4-2
j_gene: TRBJ2-7
CDR3aa: CASSQDYGAYEQYF

d_gene: TRBD1
v_gene: TRBV9
j_gene: TRBJ2-2
CDR3aa: CASSPTGTNTGELFF

d_gene: NA
v_gene: TRBV11-2
j_gene: TRBJ2-7
CDR3aa: CASSLGPRVGYEQYF

d_gene: NA
v_gene: TRBV28
j_gene: TRBJ2-1
CDR3aa: CASSLIPGLASEQFF

d_gene: NA
v_gene: TRBV7-9
j_gene: TRBJ2-1
CDR3aa: CASSSSSRVEQFF

d_gene: NA
v_gene: TRBV11-1
j_gene: TRBJ2-7
CDR3aa: CASSKNARSSYEQYF

d_gene: NA
v_gene: TRBV12-3/TRBV12-4
j_gene: TRBJ2-1
CDR3aa: CASTPRNNEQFF

d_gene: TRBD2
v_gene: TRBV5-5
j_gene: TRBJ2-5
CDR3aa: CASSFAGEETQYF

d_gene: TRBD2
v_gene: TRBV5-1
j_gene: TRBJ2-7
CDR3aa: CASSLGTSASSWSYEQYF

d_gene: NA
v_gene: TRBV19
j_gene: TRBJ1-5
CDR3aa: CASSPETGTNQPQHF

d_gene: NA
v_gene: TRBV19
j_gene: TRBJ1-1
CDR3aa: CATLSDSLEAFF

d_gene: TRBD2
v_gene: TRBV7-3
j_gene: TRBJ2-1
CDR3aa: CASSFHSGGEQFF

d_gene: NA
v_gene: TRBV4-1
j_gene: TRBJ1-3
CDR3aa: CASSRLRTIYF

d_gene: NA
v_gene: TRBV6-5
j_gene: TRBJ1-1
CDR3aa: CASRYREGTEAFF

d_gene: TRBD1
v_gene: TRBV5-1
j_gene: TRBJ2-7
CDR3aa: CASSLVPGQSKEQYF

d_gene: NA
v_gene: TRBV18
j_gene: TRBJ1-1
CDR3aa: CASSLSSRNTEAFF

d_gene: NA
v_gene: TRBV5-1
j_gene: TRBJ2-3
CDR3aa: CASSFGGTDTQYF

d_gene: TRBD1
v_gene: TRBV2
j_gene: TRBJ2-7
CDR3aa: CASRGQPLSYEQYF

d_gene: TRBD2
v_gene: TRBV12-3/TRBV12-4
j_gene: TRBJ2-5
CDR3aa: CASSREVQETQYF

d_gene: NA
v_gene: TRBV7-2
j_gene: TRBJ1-1
CDR3aa: CASSLGREGRAEAFF

d_gene: NA
v_gene: TRBV5-1
j_gene: TRBJ2-1
CDR3aa: CASSLGPKDEQFF

d_gene: TRBD1
v_gene: TRBV4-3
j_gene: TRBJ2-2
CDR3aa: CASSPRPGQGFTGELFF

d_gene: NA
v_gene: TRBV30
j_gene: TRBJ1-1
CDR3aa: CAWIGGRLRTEAFF

d_gene: TRBD2
v_gene: TRBV7-3
j_gene: TRBJ2-3
CDR3aa: CASSLAGADTQYF